Presented here are 31 T cell receptor beta chains from one specimen sequenced in a study of OX40 agonist ivuxolimab in advanced cancers. Method: immunoSEQ multiplex PCR; TCRdb's copy keeps in-frame clones and lacks some. The sample has about 80,000 clones; around 90% are singletons. Sequencing used CD4+ or CD8+ T cells sorted from blood, obtained in a trial of the OX40 agonist ivuxolimab. These receptor sequences come from an adult with an advanced solid tumor such as melanoma, head and neck, liver or kidney cancer.

A note on this clone: The same CDR3 is also encoded by other DNA sequences in this sample. The chain joins TRBV30 to TRBJ2-5; 7 bases match TRBD1. Germline CDR1 GTSNPN, CDR2 SVGIG (reference sequence). J was trimmed by 4 bases and V by 2 bases; bases with no gene match: 1. This CDR3 has 12 amino acids. The DNA for the CDR3 is TGTGCCTGGAGTCCAGGGGGAGAGACCCAGTACTTC. Translating gives CAWSPGGETQYF.

The chain is built from TRBV28 and TRBJ2-1, with a weak D call TRBD1 (7 bases). CDR1 MDHEN and CDR2 SYDVKM come from the germline V gene. V lost 11 bases and J lost 2, with 25 bases in between. The CDR3 loop spans 17 amino acids. The CDR3 DNA follows: TGTGCCCCAGGGCAGGGGGGATCCCCAAAGGCCTACAATGAGCAGTTCTTC. Translated: CAPGQGGSPKAYNEQFF.

V is TRBV5-5 and J is TRBJ2-7; 12 bases agree with TRBD1. After removal of 1 base from V and 7 bases from J, the junction contained 9 bases not matched to a gene. Germline assignment: CDR1 SGHKS and CDR2 YYEKEE (reference sequence). The CDR3 consists of 16 residues. DNA for the CDR3: TGTGCCAGCAGCTTGCCTTCGGGACAGGGGGCGCGTGAGCAGTACTTC. Its translation: CASSLPSGQGAREQYF.

The rearrangement uses TRBV6-5 and TRBJ1-1; no clear D gene. With 6 bases removed from V and 1 base from J, the gap between germline ends came to 12 bases. The CDR3 runs to 14 residues. Germline-derived CDR1 and CDR2 are MNHEY and SVGAGI. CDR3 sequence reads: CASRLGRRNTEAFF. DNA of the CDR3: TGTGCCAGCAGACTAGGACGGAGGAACACTGAAGCTTTCTTT.

In its sample, this clone was seen a few times. The V and J genes are TRBV4-2 and TRBJ2-5; perhaps D is TRBD1 or TRBD2 (5 bases each). Trimming stripped 1 base from V and 7 bases from J, with 16 bases between. Germline assignment: CDR1 LGHNA and CDR2 YNFKEQ. The CDR3 runs 15 residues. The CDR3 DNA is TGTGCCAGCAGCCAAGCGGCGAGGGGCTCAGGGACCCAGTACTTC. Its protein is CASSQAARGSGTQYF.

CDR3 nucleotide sequence: TGTGCCAGCAGCCAATCCGGGACAGGGGCTTACAATGAGCAGTTCTTC. This encodes CASSQSGTGAYNEQFF. The rearrangement links TRBV5-8 to TRBJ2-1; 10 bases are shared with TRBD1. CDR3 length: 16 amino acids. The V gene's germline CDR1 is SGHTS and CDR2 YDEGEE. V gave up 4 bases and J gave up 4 bases; unmatched junction bases: 8.

V and J are TRBV18 and TRBJ2-5, with a possible D match to TRBD2 (5 bases). There are 13 residues in the CDR3. Germline CDR1 and CDR2: KGHSH and LQKENI. The germline V and J ends were trimmed by 3 bases and 5 bases, with 10 bases remaining between them. The CDR3 loop is CASSPRSGETQYF. The CDR3 region has the DNA TGTGCCAGCTCACCCAGGTCGGGGGAGACCCAGTACTTC.

The gene calls are TRBV27 and TRBJ2-3; 7 bases agree with TRBD2. The CDR3 loop spans 17 amino acids. After removal of 5 bases from V and 0 bases from J, the junction contained 11 bases not matched to a gene. Germline V gene data show CDR1 as MNHEY and CDR2 as SMNVEV (reference sequence). This CDR3 is CASSPSVAGLSTDTQYF. The CDR3 bases are TGTGCCAGCAGTCCATCGGTAGCGGGCCTTAGCACAGATACGCAGTATTTT.

CDR3 coding DNA: TGTGCCAGCAGCGTAGGGGCAGGGGAGGGAGAAAAACTGTTTTTT. This sequence encodes CASSVGAGEGEKLFF. V is TRBV9 and J is TRBJ1-4, with D possibly TRBD1 on 6 matching bases. The V gene's germline CDR1 is SGDLS and CDR2 YYNGEE. The CDR3 covers 15 residues. Trimming shortened V by 0 bases and J by 8 bases, and 14 bases separated the two germline ends.

The gene calls are TRBV6-6 and TRBJ1-5; possibly TRBD1 for D (5 bases). Trimming took off 2 bases at V and 6 bases at J, with 11 bases between the two ends. CDR1 is MNHNY and CDR2 is SVGAGI in the germline V gene (reference sequence). The CDR3 has 14 amino acids. The CDR3 DNA is TGTGCCAGCAGTTACAGGGGAGAAAGTCAGCCCCAGCATTTT. Protein sequence: CASSYRGESQPQHF.

The chain carries TRBV7-9 and TRBJ2-3; 8 bases align to TRBD2. V dropped 3 bases and J dropped 7; count of bases not matched to a gene: 9. The CDR3 loop spans 15 amino acids. Germline CDR1 and CDR2: SEHNR and FQNEAQ (reference sequence). CDR3 sequence reads: CASSFIAGRTNTQYF. The CDR3 coding sequence is TGTGCCAGCAGCTTTATAGCGGGGCGCACGAATACGCAGTATTTT.

The chain has TRBV5-6 and TRBJ2-3, with TRBD1 identical over 7 bases. Germline CDR1 and CDR2: SGHDT and YYEEEE. Unmatched junction bases numbered 8, after V lost 3 bases and J lost 4 bases. The CDR3 length is 15 residues. The DNA for the CDR3 is TGTGCCAGCAGCTCATTACAGGGGTTTGCAGATACGCAGTATTTT. Translation gives CASSSLQGFADTQYF.

V and J are TRBV6-1 and TRBJ1-5; TRBD1 might be the D (5 bases). CDR1 and CDR2 from the germline V gene are MNHNS and SASEGT. The CDR3 is made up of 12 amino acids. Trimming removed 6 bases at V and 4 bases at J, with 7 bases between. CDR3 region: CASRGGNQPQHF. The CDR3 region has the DNA TGTGCCAGCAGGGGGGGGAATCAGCCCCAGCATTTT.

V is TRBV5-1 and J is TRBJ2-5, with a weak D call TRBD1 (6 bases). Germline V CDR1 and CDR2: SGHRS, YFSETQ. The CDR3 covers 14 residues. Between the trimmed V and J ends, which lost 4 bases and 2 bases, there was a span of 12 bases. The CDR3 nucleotides are TGCGCCAGCAGCCACGGGACACCACAAGAGACCCAGTACTTC. This codes for CASSHGTPQETQYF.

The J gene is TRBJ2-7, the V gene TRBV4-2, with 8 bases identical to TRBD2. The V segment lost 0 bases and the J segment 2 bases; nucleotides outside the gene matches: 6. Germline lookup yields CDR1 LGHNA and CDR2 YNFKEQ. The CDR3 has 16 amino acids. CDR3 in amino acids: CASSQDRNSGTYEQYF. The CDR3 DNA reads as TGTGCCAGCAGCCAAGATCGTAATAGCGGGACCTACGAGCAGTACTTC.

This chain joins TRBV6-6 and TRBJ2-2; D is unresolved. This CDR3 contains 16 residues. The germline V gene has CDR1 MNHNY and CDR2 SVGAGI (reference sequence). V gave up 0 bases and J gave up 1 base, with 9 bases separating them. In nucleotides, the CDR3 is TGTGCCAGCAGTTACTCTGCAGGTCAGAACACCGGGGAGCTGTTTTTT. Translating gives CASSYSAGQNTGELFF.

The chain is built from TRBV18 and TRBJ2-1, with a tentative D call TRBD1 (6 bases). With 5 bases removed from V and 8 bases from J, the gap between germline ends came to 10 bases. The CDR3 is made up of 12 amino acids. CDR1 is KGHSH, CDR2 LQKENI, per germline. The CDR3 region has the DNA TGTGCCAGCTCATTGGACAGACATGAGCAGTTCTTC. It is translated as CASSLDRHEQFF.

The rearrangement links TRBV7-8 to TRBJ2-1; perhaps TRBD2 as D (6 bases). Per germline, CDR1 SGHVS and CDR2 FQNEAQ. CDR3 length equals 17 residues. Trimming shortened V by 4 bases and J by 4 bases, and 20 bases separated the two germline ends. The CDR3 bases are TGTGCCAGCAGCTCTGGTGGATTAGCGGATGGATACAATGAGCAGTTCTTC. Translating gives CASSSGGLADGYNEQFF. The variable domain in full, completed from reference TRBV7-8 and TRBJ2-1, reads GAGVSQSPRYKVAKRGQDVALRCDPISGHVSLFWYQQALGQGPEFLTYFQNEAQLDKSGLPSDRFFAERPEGSVSTLKIQRTQQEDSAVYLCASSSGGLADGYNEQFFGPGTRLTVL.

V gene TRBV28 combines with J gene TRBJ1-1; D call uncertain. Trimming shortened V by 6 bases and J by 1 base, and 15 bases separated the two germline ends. Germline assignment: CDR1 MDHEN and CDR2 SYDVKM. The CDR3 has 15 amino acids. Here the CDR3 reads CASSHFQSPNTEAFF. The CDR3 coding sequence is TGTGCCAGCAGCCACTTCCAGTCACCGAACACTGAAGCTTTCTTT.

This clone came up a few times. This chain connects TRBV6-5 to TRBJ1-2; D is possibly TRBD1 (5 bases). Germline-derived CDR1 and CDR2 are MNHEY and SVGAGI. V was cut by 2 bases and J by 0 bases, with 10 bases left in between. The CDR3 sequence is 15 residues long. The DNA of the CDR3 is TGTGCCAGCAGTTACGGGGGACTAGCTAACTATGGCTACACCTTC. This sequence encodes CASSYGGLANYGYTF.

The J gene is TRBJ2-5, the V gene TRBV25-1; 12 bases agree with TRBD2. The CDR3 length is 16 residues. V trimming: 8 bases; J trimming: 6 bases; junction bases outside the gene matches: 13. The germline V gene encodes CDR1 MGHDK and CDR2 SYGVNS. The CDR3 sequence: CASASSGGVFFKTQYF. The CDR3 bases are TGTGCCAGCGCATCTAGCGGGGGGGTATTCTTTAAGACCCAGTACTTC. The whole variable domain, remainder taken from reference TRBV25-1 and TRBJ2-5, is EADIYQTPRYLVIGTGKKITLECSQTMGHDKMYWYQQDPGMELHLIHYSYGVNSTEKGDLSSESTVSRIRTEHFPLTLESARPSHTSQYLCASASSGGVFFKTQYFGPGTRLLVL.

The rearrangement uses TRBV30 and TRBJ2-7; 8 bases are shared with TRBD1. Germline V CDR1 and CDR2: GTSNPN, SVGIG (reference sequence). The V segment lost 1 base and the J segment 12 bases; nucleotides outside the gene matches: 8. This CDR3 region has 12 residues. The CDR3 nucleotides read TGTGCCTGGAGTGCACAGGGGGTAGGAAGGTACTTC. Translating it yields CAWSAQGVGRYF. The entire variable domain, with the rest obtained from reference TRBV30 and TRBJ2-7, is as follows: SQTIHQWPATLVQPVGSPLSLECTVEGTSNPNLYWYRQAAGRGLQLLFYSVGIGQISSEVPQNLSASRPQDRQFILSSKKLLLSDSGFYLCAWSAQGVGRYFGPGTRLTVT.

The J gene is TRBJ2-3, the V gene TRBV29-1; 8 bases align to TRBD1. Germline V lookup: CDR1 SQVTM, CDR2 ANQGSEA. With 6 bases clipped from V and 4 bases from J, the junction kept 3 bases outside the gene matches. The length of the CDR3 is 12 residues. DNA of the CDR3: TGCAGCGTCAGGACAGGGTCAGATACGCAGTATTTT. Protein product: CSVRTGSDTQYF.

The V gene is TRBV9, the J gene TRBJ1-6; D gene unclear. Germline V gene data show CDR1 as SGDLS and CDR2 as YYNGEE. Deletions cut 3 bases from V and 0 bases from J, with 16 bases between. There are 18 residues in the CDR3. The CDR3 loop is CASSARLSSSSYNSPLHF. In nucleotides, the CDR3 is TGTGCCAGCAGCGCCCGCCTCAGTTCGAGCTCCTATAATTCACCCCTCCACTTT.

This clone was detected only once. The chain employs TRBV25-1 and TRBJ2-7; a possible D gene is TRBD1 (6 bases). From germline, CDR1 is MGHDK and CDR2 SYGVNS. The germline V and J ends were trimmed by 2 bases and 4 bases, with 21 bases remaining between them. The CDR3 is 17 residues long. CDR3 loop: CASSEPRVSRGSYEQYF. CDR3 sequence (DNA): TGTGCCAGCAGTGAACCGCGGGTATCCAGGGGAAGTTACGAGCAGTACTTC.

V gene TRBV11-3 combines with J gene TRBJ2-7; D is possibly TRBD1 (5 bases). Germline V CDR1 and CDR2: SGHNT, YENEEA. The CDR3 loop spans 13 amino acids. Trimming took 1 base from V and 2 from J, leaving 6 bases between them. The CDR3 nucleotides are TGTGCCAGCAGCTTAGGACAGCCCTACGAGCAGTACTTC. This codes for CASSLGQPYEQYF. Variable domain in full (rest from reference TRBV11-3 and TRBJ2-7): EAGVVQSPRYKIIEKKQPVAFWCNPISGHNTLYWYLQNLGQGPELLIRYENEEAVDDSQLPKDRFSAERLKGVDSTLKIQPAELGDSAVYLCASSLGQPYEQYFGPGTRLTVT.

V usage is TRBV5-5 and J usage is TRBJ1-1, with D tentatively TRBD1 (6 bases). This CDR3 is built from 14 residues. Germline CDR1 SGHKS, CDR2 YYEKEE (reference sequence). The V gene lost 4 bases and the J gene lost 2 bases, with 12 bases spanning the gap. The CDR3 region has the DNA TGTGCCAGCAGCCCGGGGACACTCAACACTGAAGCTTTCTTT. Translated, it gives CASSPGTLNTEAFF.

The J gene is TRBJ2-3, the V gene TRBV9; 9 nucleotides line up with TRBD2. CDR1 is SGDLS and CDR2 is YYNGEE in the germline V gene. The CDR3 consists of 15 residues. V was pared by 2 bases and J by 3 bases, with 4 bases of the junction left unmatched. CDR3 coding DNA: TGTGCCAGCAGCGTGGCGGGGGGGCCGACAGATACGCAGTATTTT. Protein: CASSVAGGPTDTQYF.

The chain has TRBV18 and TRBJ2-7; D ambiguous. V gave up 5 bases and J gave up 4 bases, with 12 bases separating them. Germline V CDR1 and CDR2: KGHSH, LQKENI. This CDR3 has 13 amino acids. This CDR3 is CASSALTTYEQYF. The DNA of the CDR3 is TGTGCCAGCTCAGCCCTTACCACTTACGAGCAGTACTTC. Together with reference TRBV18 and TRBJ2-7, the CDR3 gives the full variable domain: NAGVMQNPRHLVRRRGQEARLRCSPMKGHSHVYWYRQLPEEGLKFMVYLQKENIIDESGMPKERFSAEFPKEGPSILRIQQVVRGDSAAYFCASSALTTYEQYFGPGTRLTVT.

The J gene is TRBJ2-1, the V gene TRBV6-5; 9 nucleotides line up with TRBD1. Germline V gene data show CDR1 as MNHEY and CDR2 as SVGAGI. The CDR3 loop spans 15 amino acids. After removal of 5 bases from V and 3 bases from J, the junction contained 5 bases not matched to a gene. CDR3 coding DNA: TGTGCCAGCAGTAAGGACAGGGGCTTCTACAATGAGCAGTTCTTC. It encodes CASSKDRGFYNEQFF.

The chain carries TRBV7-9 and TRBJ1-2; D is possibly TRBD1 (5 bases). Trimming left V 4 bases short and J 4 bases short, with 16 bases between. The CDR3 is 15 residues long. Per germline, CDR1 SEHNR and CDR2 FQNEAQ (reference sequence). DNA for the CDR3: TGTGCCAGCAGCTCTTCCGGGACGGGCTTCTATGGCTACACCTTC. Translated: CASSSSGTGFYGYTF.